This T cell receptor beta chain was identified in a study of blood T cell repertoires in COVID-19 (dated by TCRdb to 2019 to 2021). For the wider study: The collaborator samples originated in the United States, Italy and Spain and spanned the acute and convalescent phases of COVID-19. The dataset comprised deeply sampled blood TCRbeta repertoires from subjects exposed to, actively infected with, or recovered from COVID-19. A de-identified subject ID, COVID-19 status, age in years and sex were almost always included in the sample metadata. The samples were drawn from the first 160 participants of the ongoing ImmuneRACE study and from over a thousand subjects provided by 6 global collaborators. Where HLA class I and class II types were available, the types were taken from metadata supplied by the sample provider, not from assay-based typing. The material from the prospective study consisted of cDNA or gDNA derived from T cells, B-cell-depleted T cells, or PBMCs. The repertoires were made available in a free public database intended to serve as a resource for research on the immune response to SARS-CoV-2. Results and caveats for the whole study, not just this receptor: Clinical and demographic metadata were provided uncurated, with the amount varying by source and participant.

TCRbeta CDR3 regions were amplified from genomic DNA by means of the immunoSEQ Assay, a bias-controlled multiplex PCR. The paper's processing steps were these. Within the assay, amplification of reference gene primers was used to estimate how many nucleated cells each sample contained. To quantify the absolute abundance of each unique TCRbeta CDR3 rearrangement, sequence reads were collapsed and filtered. Productive Simpson clonality was computed per sample as the square root of Simpson's diversity index over productive rearrangements. This is the immuneACCESS table as TCRdb keeps it, with only in-frame sequences that have V and J called. A part of the clones is gone; compared with another copy, unresolved V genes explain less than half, and the rest is unexplained. The DNA was the basis for D and trimming; V, J and clone size are from that table. For this sample the table gives 150,000 to 200,000 clones, of which 70% to 90% were detected only once. In total, the top ten clones hold approximately 21% of the sample.

As regards this clone: Its antigen specificity is not known. Base quality data are lacking; no much larger clone is found one base away.

Inclusive of the bounding cysteine and phenylalanine, the CDR3 is 15 residues long. The sequence is cut down to CDR3 DNA, 45 bases in frame from base 1. Via the germline V gene (reference sequence), CDR1 is LNHDA and CDR2 SQIVND. Trimming removed 1 base from V and 5 bases from J, leaving 14 bases between the germline ends. Each collaborating institution followed its own protocols to collect whole blood in K2EDTA tubes. For TCRbeta analysis, collaborator samples were shipped as frozen whole blood, as isolated PBMCs, or as DNA extracted from either sample type. The origin of this receptor is a man in his 60s with active or convalescent COVID-19. The V gene is TRBV19 and the J gene is TRBJ1-2; the D gene is perhaps TRBD1, from 6 matching bases. The material sequenced was peripheral blood. The nucleotide sequence reads TGTGCCAGTAGTATAGGGGCGACAGGCGGGTATGGCTACACCTTC. Its protein reads: CASSIGATGGYGYTF.